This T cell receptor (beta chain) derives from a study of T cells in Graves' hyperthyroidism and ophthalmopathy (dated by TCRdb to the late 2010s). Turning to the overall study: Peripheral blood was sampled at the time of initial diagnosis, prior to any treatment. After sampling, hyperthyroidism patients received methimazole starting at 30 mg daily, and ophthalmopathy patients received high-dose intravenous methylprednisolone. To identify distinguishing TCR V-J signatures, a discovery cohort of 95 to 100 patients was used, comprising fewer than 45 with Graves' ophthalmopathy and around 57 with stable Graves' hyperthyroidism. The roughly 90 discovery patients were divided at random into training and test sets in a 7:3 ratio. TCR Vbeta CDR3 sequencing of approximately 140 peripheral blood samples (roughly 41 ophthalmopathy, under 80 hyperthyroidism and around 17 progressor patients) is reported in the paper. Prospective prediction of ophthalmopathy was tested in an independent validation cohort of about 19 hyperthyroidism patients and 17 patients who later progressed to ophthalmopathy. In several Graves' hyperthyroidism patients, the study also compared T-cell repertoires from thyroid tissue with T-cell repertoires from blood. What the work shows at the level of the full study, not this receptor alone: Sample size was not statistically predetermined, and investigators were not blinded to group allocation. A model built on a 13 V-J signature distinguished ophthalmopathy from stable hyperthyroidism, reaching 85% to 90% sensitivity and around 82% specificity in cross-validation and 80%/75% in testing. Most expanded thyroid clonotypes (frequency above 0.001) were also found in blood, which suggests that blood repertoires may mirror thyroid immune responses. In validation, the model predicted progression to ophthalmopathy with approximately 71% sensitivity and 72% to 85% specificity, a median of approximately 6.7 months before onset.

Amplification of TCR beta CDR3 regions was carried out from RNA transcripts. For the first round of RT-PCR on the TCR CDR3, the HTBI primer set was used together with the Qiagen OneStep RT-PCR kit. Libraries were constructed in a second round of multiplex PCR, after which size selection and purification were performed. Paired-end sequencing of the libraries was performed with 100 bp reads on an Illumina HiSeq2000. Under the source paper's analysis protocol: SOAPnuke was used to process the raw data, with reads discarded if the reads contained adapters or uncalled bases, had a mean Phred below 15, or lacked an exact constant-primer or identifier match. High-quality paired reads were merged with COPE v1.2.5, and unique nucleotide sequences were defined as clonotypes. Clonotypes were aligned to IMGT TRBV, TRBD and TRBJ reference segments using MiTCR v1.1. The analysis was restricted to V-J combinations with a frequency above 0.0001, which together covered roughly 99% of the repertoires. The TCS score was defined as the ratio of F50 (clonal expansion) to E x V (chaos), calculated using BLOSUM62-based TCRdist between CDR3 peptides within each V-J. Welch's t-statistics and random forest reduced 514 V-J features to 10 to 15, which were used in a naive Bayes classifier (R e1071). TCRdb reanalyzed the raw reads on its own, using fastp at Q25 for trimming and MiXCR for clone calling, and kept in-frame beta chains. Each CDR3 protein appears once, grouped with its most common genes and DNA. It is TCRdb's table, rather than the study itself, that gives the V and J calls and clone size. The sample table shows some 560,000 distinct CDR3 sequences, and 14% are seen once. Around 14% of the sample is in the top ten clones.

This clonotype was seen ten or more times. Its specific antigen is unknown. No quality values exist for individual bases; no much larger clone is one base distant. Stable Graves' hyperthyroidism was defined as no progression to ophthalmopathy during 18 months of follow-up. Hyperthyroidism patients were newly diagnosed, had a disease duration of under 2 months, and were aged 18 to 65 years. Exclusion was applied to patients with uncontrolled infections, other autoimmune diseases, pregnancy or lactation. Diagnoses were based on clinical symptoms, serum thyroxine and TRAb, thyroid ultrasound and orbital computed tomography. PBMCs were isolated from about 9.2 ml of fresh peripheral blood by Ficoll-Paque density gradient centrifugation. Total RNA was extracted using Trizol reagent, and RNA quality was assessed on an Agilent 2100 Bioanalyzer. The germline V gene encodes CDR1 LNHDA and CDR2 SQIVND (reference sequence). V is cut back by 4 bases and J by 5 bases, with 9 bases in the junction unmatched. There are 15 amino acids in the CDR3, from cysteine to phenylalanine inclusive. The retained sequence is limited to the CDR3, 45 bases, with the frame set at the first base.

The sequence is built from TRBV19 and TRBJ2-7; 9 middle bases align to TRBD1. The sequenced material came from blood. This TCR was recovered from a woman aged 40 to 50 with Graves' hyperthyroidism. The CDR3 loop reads CASSTTGQGTHEQYF. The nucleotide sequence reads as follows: TGTGCCAGTAGTACGACGGGACAGGGAACCCACGAGCAGTACTTC.